The next 17 T cell receptor beta chains were all read from a single sample in a study of blood T cell repertoires in COVID-19 (dated by TCRdb to the early 2020s). Receptor libraries were prepared by the immunoSEQ multiplex PCR assay. TCRdb holds this immuneACCESS table with in-frame rearrangements only. Some clones are missing; in checked studies, unresolved V genes explain under half, and the rest has no known cause. The sample yields some 120,000 clones; under 90% were counted once. 9% to 15% of the sample belongs to the ten largest clones. The specimen sequenced was peripheral blood. These receptors were obtained from a woman aged 60 to 75 with acute or convalescent COVID-19.

A single count supports this clone. This chain connects TRBV5-1 to TRBJ2-2; D uncertain. From germline, CDR1 is SGHRS and CDR2 YFSETQ. The CDR3 is 14 residues long. V lost 0 bases, J lost 6 bases, and 9 bases lay in between. The CDR3 loop is CASSLARFPGELFF. In nucleotides, the CDR3 is TGCGCCAGCAGCTTGGCTCGGTTCCCCGGGGAGCTGTTTTTT. Complete variable domain (other parts from reference TRBV5-1 and TRBJ2-2): KAGVTQTPRYLIKTRGQQVTLSCSPISGHRSVSWYQQTPGQGLQFLFEYFSETQRNKGNFPGRFSGRQFSNSRSEMNVSTLELGDSALYLCASSLARFPGELFFGEGSRLTVL.

The chain is built from TRBV2 and TRBJ2-3; maybe TRBD2 (6 bases). CDR1 is SNHLY, CDR2 FYNNEI, per germline. Trimming removed 1 base at V and 6 bases at J, with 14 bases between. The CDR3 runs 15 residues. CDR3 in amino acids: CASSEVGTEGDTQYF. CDR3 nucleotide sequence: TGTGCCAGCAGTGAAGTAGGGACTGAGGGGGATACGCAGTATTTT.

The chain is built from TRBV7-2 and TRBJ1-6; D might be TRBD1 (6 bases). The V and J ends lost 5 bases and 8 bases respectively, with 16 bases between them. This CDR3 has 15 amino acids. CDR1 and CDR2 (germline): SGHTA, FQGNSA. The DNA of the CDR3 is TGTGCCAGCAGCCCCCGAACTTACAGGGATTCACCCCTCCACTTT. It translates to CASSPRTYRDSPLHF.

This sequence joins TRBV29-1 and TRBJ2-5; D might be TRBD2 (6 bases). Trimming shortened V by 4 bases and J by 4 bases, and 10 bases separated the two germline ends. This CDR3 contains 12 residues. CDR1 and CDR2 from the germline V gene are SQVTM and ANQGSEA. The CDR3 sequence is CSVGGLSETQYF. The DNA for the CDR3 is TGCAGCGTTGGGGGACTTTCAGAGACCCAGTACTTC.

The rearrangement uses TRBV6-1 and TRBJ1-2; D perhaps matches TRBD1 (5 bases). In germline, CDR1 is MNHNS, CDR2 SASEGT. This CDR3 has 14 residues. The V and J ends lost 1 base and 4 bases respectively, with 10 bases between them. DNA of the CDR3: TGTGCCAGCAGTGAAGGGGGCAGAAGCTATGGCTACACCTTC. This gives the protein CASSEGGRSYGYTF.

The chain has TRBV25-1 and TRBJ1-1; possibly TRBD1 for D (6 bases). CDR3 length: 14 amino acids. V was trimmed by 0 bases and J by 10 bases, leaving 15 bases between them. Germline CDR1 is MGHDK and CDR2 is SYGVNS. CDR3 in amino acids: CASSEYRHREGAFF. CDR3 coding DNA: TGTGCCAGCAGTGAATATAGGCACAGGGAAGGAGCTTTCTTT. The whole variable domain, remainder taken from reference TRBV25-1 and TRBJ1-1, is EADIYQTPRYLVIGTGKKITLECSQTMGHDKMYWYQQDPGMELHLIHYSYGVNSTEKGDLSSESTVSRIRTEHFPLTLESARPSHTSQYLCASSEYRHREGAFFGQGTRLTVV.

This clone was picked up a small number of times. The rearrangement links TRBV6-5 to TRBJ2-1; the D is unclear. The CDR3 consists of 15 residues. V lost 0 bases and J 7 bases, leaving 13 bases between the germline ends. Per germline, CDR1 MNHEY and CDR2 SVGAGI. The CDR3 DNA reads TGTGCCAGCAGTTACTCCAGCCGGAAGACTAATGAGCAGTTCTTC. This encodes CASSYSSRKTNEQFF.

The chain recombines TRBV24-1 with TRBJ2-1; 11 bases align to TRBD1. The length of the CDR3 is 16 residues. V shed 6 bases and J 6 bases; nucleotides not matched to a gene: 9. CDR1 KGHDR and CDR2 SFDVKD come from the germline V gene. Written as DNA, the CDR3 is TGTGCCACCAGTAGATCGGGACAGGGGGAATCCAATGAGCAGTTCTTC. Protein: CATSRSGQGESNEQFF.

J is TRBJ1-6 and V is TRBV6-1; TRBD1 matches at 10 bases. The trim removed 6 bases at V and 9 bases at J, leaving 5 bases unmatched. This CDR3 has 14 residues. Germline CDR1 reads MNHNS; CDR2 reads SASEGT. The CDR3 DNA follows: TGTGCCAGCAGCCAGGACAGGGGGATTTCACCCCTCCACTTT. Translated, it gives CASSQDRGISPLHF.

The chain couples TRBV6-5 to TRBJ1-3, with D uncertain. CDR3 length: 13 amino acids. The germline V gene encodes CDR1 MNHEY and CDR2 SVGAGI. With 6 bases removed from V and 4 bases from J, the gap between germline ends came to 10 bases. The DNA for the CDR3 is TGTGCCAGCAGGGAGGGTTGGGGAAACACCATATATTTT. This gives the protein CASREGWGNTIYF.

The chain combines TRBV7-8 with TRBJ2-2; TRBD2 matches at 15 bases. CDR3 length: 17 residues. Per germline, CDR1 SGHVS and CDR2 FQNEAQ. Trimming cost V 4 bases and J 5 bases; bases outside gene matches: 5. The CDR3 DNA follows: TGTGCCAGCAGCTCGGGACTAGCGGGGGGCGGAACCGGGGAGCTGTTTTTT. Protein sequence: CASSSGLAGGGTGELFF.

A single count supports this clone. The V gene is TRBV5-1, the J gene TRBJ1-1; no reliable D call. From germline, CDR1 is SGHRS and CDR2 YFSETQ. Between the trimmed V and J ends, which lost 7 bases and 0 bases, there was a span of 13 bases. The CDR3 sequence is 14 residues long. CDR3 residues: CASSWGGLNTEAFF. Written as DNA, the CDR3 is TGCGCCAGCTCCTGGGGAGGTTTGAACACTGAAGCTTTCTTT.

CDR3 DNA sequence: TGTGCCAGCAGCTTAACCGCGGGCACTGAAGCTTTCTTT. Translating it yields CASSLTAGTEAFF. The V call is TRBV11-2, the J call TRBJ1-1, with D unclear. Trimming pared 2 bases from V and 4 bases from J, leaving 8 bases between. There are 13 residues in the CDR3. Germline values: CDR1 SGHAT, CDR2 FQNNGV.

The rearrangement links TRBV29-1 to TRBJ2-5; TRBD1 aligns across 11 bases. The CDR3 contains 14 residues. Looked up from germline, CDR1 is SQVTM and CDR2 is ANQGSEA. The V gene end was trimmed by 7 bases and the J gene end by 1 base; junction bases not matched to a gene: 5. In DNA form, the CDR3 reads TGCAGCGCCGGACAGGGGGCACTCCAAGAGACCCAGTACTTC. This translates into CSAGQGALQETQYF.

The gene calls are TRBV20-1 and TRBJ1-4, with D tentatively TRBD1 (5 bases). Germline V lookup: CDR1 DFQATT, CDR2 SNEGSKA (reference sequence). The CDR3 has 11 amino acids. CDR3 residues: CGASRNEKLFF. CDR3 nucleotides: TGCGGGGCCTCCAGAAATGAAAAACTGTTTTTT.

The V gene is TRBV12-3 or TRBV12-4, the J gene TRBJ1-2; D uncertain. This CDR3 region has 13 residues. V shed 0 bases and J shed 7 bases, with 9 bases lying between them. CDR3 residues: CASSLAGRFGYTF. CDR3 bases: TGTGCCAGCAGTTTAGCAGGGAGATTTGGCTACACCTTC.

The chain combines TRBV19 with TRBJ1-4; D call uncertain. Between the trimmed V and J ends, which lost 5 bases and 3 bases, there was a span of 13 bases. The CDR3 has 15 amino acids. Germline-derived CDR1 and CDR2 are LNHDA and SQIVND (reference sequence). As DNA, the CDR3 is TGTGCCAGTAGTCCCCGAAAAGAGGCTAATGAAAAACTGTTTTTT. It codes for CASSPRKEANEKLFF.